This passage covers 15 T cell receptor beta chains from one sample sequenced in a study of CD8 T cells in ankylosing spondylitis. Broader study findings: Seemingly characteristic of ankylosing spondylitis blood was a TCR beta motif consisting of about 8 highly homologous variants.

These receptors' antigens are unknown. MiXCR, applied by TCRdb to the 5' RACE reads, yields one record per CDR3 protein. The sample has about 840,000 distinct CDR3 sequences; about 10% are singletons. Sequencing used blood, either unsorted or a sorted T cell fraction (not recorded which). The receptors stem from a male donor with ankylosing spondylitis.

The chain links TRBV5-1 to TRBJ2-5; 7 nucleotides agree with TRBD1. J lost 1 base, V lost 0 bases, and 12 bases had no gene match. The V gene's germline CDR1 is SGHRS and CDR2 YFSETQ. This CDR3 comprises 18 residues. The CDR3 nucleotides are TGCGCCAGCAGCTTGGGAGGGGGCAGGGACAATTTCCAAGAGACCCAGTACTTC. It encodes CASSLGGGRDNFQETQYF.

J is TRBJ2-1 and V is TRBV9; D uncertain. V shed 2 bases and J shed 5 bases, with 8 bases lying between them. The germline CDR1 and CDR2 sequences are SGDLS and YYNGEE. CDR3 length equals 13 residues. The CDR3 DNA reads as TGTGCCAGCAGCGTTACGAGTAACAATGAGCAGTTCTTC. It codes for CASSVTSNNEQFF.

The genes are TRBV20-1 and TRBJ2-5; D not certain. Germline CDR1 DFQATT, CDR2 SNEGSKA (reference sequence). This CDR3 is built from 15 residues. Trimming pared 3 bases from V and 1 base from J, leaving 15 bases between. The CDR3 region is CSASNSGRTQETQYF. DNA of the CDR3: TGCAGTGCTAGTAATTCGGGCAGAACCCAAGAGACCCAGTACTTC.

The chain carries TRBV5-1 and TRBJ2-5, with 7 bases lining up with TRBD2. CDR1 and CDR2 (germline): SGHRS, YFSETQ. This CDR3 spans 16 amino acids. Unmatched junction bases numbered 9, after V lost 0 bases and J lost 4 bases. Here the CDR3 DNA reads TGCGCCAGCAGCTTGGCCGGCGGGAAGCGGGGAGAGACCCAGTACTTC. Protein product: CASSLAGGKRGETQYF.

This clonotype came up a few times. The V and J genes are TRBV30 and TRBJ1-1; 7 bases match TRBD1. V lost 7 bases to trimming and J lost 2 bases; unmatched junction nucleotides: 4. CDR3 length: 12 amino acids. The germline CDR1 and CDR2 sequences are GTSNPN and SVGIG (reference sequence). CDR3 in amino acids: CAYRGSNTEAFF. DNA for the CDR3: TGTGCCTACAGGGGATCCAACACTGAAGCTTTCTTT.

This clonotype was recorded many times. V gene TRBV5-1 combines with J gene TRBJ2-2; no definite D call. CDR3 length equals 15 residues. Germline CDR1 SGHRS, CDR2 YFSETQ. The ends were cut back, 4 bases at V and 0 bases at J, with 10 bases in the middle. The CDR3 protein is CASSLTGANTGELFF. The CDR3 nucleotides are TGCGCCAGCAGCCTAACTGGGGCGAACACCGGGGAGCTGTTTTTT.

This clonotype was picked up a small number of times. J is TRBJ1-3 and V is TRBV18, with a weak D call TRBD1 (5 bases). The CDR3 length is 15 residues. V was cut by 3 bases and J by 2 bases, with 11 bases left in between. The V gene's germline CDR1 is KGHSH and CDR2 LQKENI. The CDR3 nucleotides read TGTGCCAGCTCACCGCCCGGGACCGCTGGAAACACCATATATTTT. It yields the protein CASSPPGTAGNTIYF.

In this sample, this clonotype turned up a few times. V is TRBV27 and J is TRBJ2-5, with 9 bases that match TRBD2. The V gene end was trimmed by 0 bases and the J gene end by 0 bases; junction bases not matched to a gene: 5. The V gene's germline CDR1 is MNHEY and CDR2 SMNVEV (reference sequence). This CDR3 is built from 17 residues. CDR3 loop: CASSLSMAGGYQETQYF. The DNA for the CDR3 is TGTGCCAGCAGTTTATCAATGGCGGGGGGGTACCAAGAGACCCAGTACTTC.

This clonotype was counted between two and nine times. The gene calls are TRBV4-1 and TRBJ2-7; TRBD2 agrees at 12 bases. Germline trimming cut 2 bases from V and 3 bases from J; bases unmatched to any gene: 2. Germline loops: CDR1 MGHRA, CDR2 YSYEKL. The CDR3 covers 15 residues. The CDR3, as DNA: TGCGCCAGCAGCCAAACTAGCGGGGGGCTCTACGAGCAGTACTTC. This translates into CASSQTSGGLYEQYF.

This clonotype has more than one count but fewer than ten. The CDR3 region has the DNA TGTGCCAGCAGTCAGAGACGAGCTACCTTAGCCAAAAACATTCAGTACTTC. This encodes CASSQRRATLAKNIQYF. The rearrangement uses TRBV6-2 or TRBV6-3 and TRBJ2-4; D uncertain. Trimming took off 5 bases at V and 0 bases at J, with 17 bases between the two ends. The CDR3 runs 17 residues. Looked up from germline, CDR1 is MNHEY and CDR2 is SVGEGT.

The J gene is TRBJ2-7, the V gene TRBV10-3; D unclear. The CDR3 spans 15 residues. CDR1 is ENHRY and CDR2 is SYGVKD in the germline V gene. Between the trimmed V and J ends, which lost 3 bases and 2 bases, there was a span of 14 bases. CDR3 nucleotides: TGTGCCATCAGTGATCAGGCCAGAACTCCCTACGAGCAGTACTTC. Protein: CAISDQARTPYEQYF.

This clonotype was seen a handful of times. This rearrangement joins TRBV12-3 or TRBV12-4 to TRBJ2-1; D possibly uses TRBD1 or TRBD2 (5 bases each). The ends were cut back, 6 bases at V and 6 bases at J, with 18 bases in the middle. The CDR3 loop spans 15 amino acids. The CDR3 sequence is CASSHPGQLVNEQFF. In DNA form, the CDR3 reads TGTGCCAGCAGCCACCCGGGGCAGCTGGTCAATGAGCAGTTCTTC.

In this sample, this clonotype turned up a few times. V is TRBV29-1 and J is TRBJ1-2, with TRBD1 matching 7 bases. With 7 bases clipped from V and 5 bases from J, the junction kept 10 bases outside the gene matches. This CDR3 spans 13 amino acids. The germline V gene encodes CDR1 SQVTM and CDR2 ANQGSEA. CDR3 sequence: CSALRGTVYGYTF. CDR3 sequence (DNA): TGCAGCGCTCTCAGGGGGACAGTTTATGGCTACACCTTC.

V usage is TRBV7-2 and J usage is TRBJ2-3; the D is unclear. CDR1 and CDR2 from the germline V gene are SGHTA and FQGNSA. The CDR3 spans 17 residues. V lost 1 base and J 5 bases, leaving 19 bases between the germline ends. CDR3 loop: CASSLGPGRESGDTQYF. The DNA of the CDR3 is TGTGCCAGCAGCTTAGGCCCTGGAAGAGAGTCAGGAGATACGCAGTATTTT.

The genes are TRBV7-4 and TRBJ1-5; 7 bases match TRBD1. CDR3 length: 13 residues. The V and J ends lost 9 bases and 4 bases, in that order; junction bases with no gene match: 6. Germline V gene data show CDR1 as SGHVT and CDR2 as SQSDAQ. Written as DNA, the CDR3 is TGTGCCAGAGGGGGACAGTTGAATCAGCCCCAGCATTTT. Its translation is CARGGQLNQPQHF.